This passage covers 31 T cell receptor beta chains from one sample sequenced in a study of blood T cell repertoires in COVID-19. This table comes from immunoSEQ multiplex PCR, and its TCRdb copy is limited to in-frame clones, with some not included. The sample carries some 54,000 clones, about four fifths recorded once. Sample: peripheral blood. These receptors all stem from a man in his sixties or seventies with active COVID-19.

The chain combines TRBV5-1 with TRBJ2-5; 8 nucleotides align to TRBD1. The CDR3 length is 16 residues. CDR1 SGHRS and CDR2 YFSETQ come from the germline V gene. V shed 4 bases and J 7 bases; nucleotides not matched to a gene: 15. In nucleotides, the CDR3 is TGCGCCAGCAGCCTGCCCGGACCAGGGGGCCTACGGACCCAGTACTTC. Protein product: CASSLPGPGGLRTQYF.

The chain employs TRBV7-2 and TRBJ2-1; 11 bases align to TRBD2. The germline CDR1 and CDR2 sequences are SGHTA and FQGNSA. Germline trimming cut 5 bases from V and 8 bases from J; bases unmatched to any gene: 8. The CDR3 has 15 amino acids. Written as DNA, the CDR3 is TGTGCCAGCAGCATCCCGACTAGCGGGGTTGATGAGCAGTTCTTC. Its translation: CASSIPTSGVDEQFF.

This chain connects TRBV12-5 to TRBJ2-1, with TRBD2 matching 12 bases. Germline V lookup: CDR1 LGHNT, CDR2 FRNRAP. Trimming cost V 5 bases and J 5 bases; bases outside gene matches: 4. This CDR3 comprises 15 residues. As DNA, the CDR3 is TGTGCTAGTGGTACTGGACTAGCGGGAAACAATGAGCAGTTCTTC. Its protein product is CASGTGLAGNNEQFF.

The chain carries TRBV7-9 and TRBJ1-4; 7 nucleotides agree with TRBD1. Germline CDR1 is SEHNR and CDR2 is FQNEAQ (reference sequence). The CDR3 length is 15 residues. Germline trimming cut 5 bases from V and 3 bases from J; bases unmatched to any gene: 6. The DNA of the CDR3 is TGTGCCAGCAGCCTAACAGGGGCCCCTAATGAAAAACTGTTTTTT. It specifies CASSLTGAPNEKLFF.

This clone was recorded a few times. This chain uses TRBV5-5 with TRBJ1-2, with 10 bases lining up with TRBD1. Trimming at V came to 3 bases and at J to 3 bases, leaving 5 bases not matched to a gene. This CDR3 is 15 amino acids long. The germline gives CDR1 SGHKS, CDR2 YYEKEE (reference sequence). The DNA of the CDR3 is TGTGCCAGCAGCTGGACCGGGACAGGGGACTATGGCTACACCTTC. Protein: CASSWTGTGDYGYTF.

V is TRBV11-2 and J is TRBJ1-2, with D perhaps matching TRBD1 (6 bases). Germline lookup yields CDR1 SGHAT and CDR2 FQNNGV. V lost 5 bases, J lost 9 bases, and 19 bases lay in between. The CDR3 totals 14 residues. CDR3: CASSPLVGQLRYTF. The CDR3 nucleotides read TGTGCCAGCAGCCCGCTTGTTGGACAGCTTCGCTACACCTTC.

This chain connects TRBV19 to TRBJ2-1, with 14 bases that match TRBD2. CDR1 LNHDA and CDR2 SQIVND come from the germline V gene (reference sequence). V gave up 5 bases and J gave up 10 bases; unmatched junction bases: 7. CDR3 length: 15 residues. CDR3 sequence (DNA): TGTGCCAGTAGTTCCGGACTAGCGGGGGGCGGGGAGCAGTTCTTC. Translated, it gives CASSSGLAGGGEQFF.

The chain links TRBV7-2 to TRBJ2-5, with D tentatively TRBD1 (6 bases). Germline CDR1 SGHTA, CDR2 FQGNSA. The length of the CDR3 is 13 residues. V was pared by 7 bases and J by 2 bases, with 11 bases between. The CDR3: CASKTGPQETQYF. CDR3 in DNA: TGTGCCAGCAAGACAGGTCCTCAAGAGACCCAGTACTTC. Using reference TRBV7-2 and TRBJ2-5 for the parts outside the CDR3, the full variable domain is GAGVSQSPSNKVTEKGKDVELRCDPISGHTALYWYRQSLGQGLEFLIYFQGNSAPDKSGLPSDRFSAERTGGSVSTLTIQRTQQEDSAVYLCASKTGPQETQYFGPGTRLLVL.

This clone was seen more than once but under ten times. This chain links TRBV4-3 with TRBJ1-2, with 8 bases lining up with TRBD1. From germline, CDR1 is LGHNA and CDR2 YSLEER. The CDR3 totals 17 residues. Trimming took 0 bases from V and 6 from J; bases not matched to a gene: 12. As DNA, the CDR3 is TGCGCCAGCAGCCAAGAAGTCCGATCCAACAGGGGGAATGGCTACACCTTC. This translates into CASSQEVRSNRGNGYTF.

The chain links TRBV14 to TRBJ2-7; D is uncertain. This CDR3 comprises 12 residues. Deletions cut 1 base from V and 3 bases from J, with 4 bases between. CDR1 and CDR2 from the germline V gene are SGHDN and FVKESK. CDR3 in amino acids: CASSQGSYEQYF. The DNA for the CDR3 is TGTGCCAGCAGCCAAGGCAGCTACGAGCAGTACTTC.

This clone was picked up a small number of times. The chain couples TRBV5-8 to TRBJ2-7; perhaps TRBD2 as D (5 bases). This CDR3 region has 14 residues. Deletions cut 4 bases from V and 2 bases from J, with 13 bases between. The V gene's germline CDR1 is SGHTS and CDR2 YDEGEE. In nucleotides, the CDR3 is TGTGCCAGCAGCGCAAGGACTGGCACCTACGAGCAGTACTTC. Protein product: CASSARTGTYEQYF. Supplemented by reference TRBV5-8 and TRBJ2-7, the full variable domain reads EAGVTQSPTHLIKTRGQQATLRCSPISGHTSVYWYQQALGLGLQFLLWYDEGEERNRGNFPPRFSGRQFPNYSSELNVNALELEDSALYLCASSARTGTYEQYFGPGTRLTVT.

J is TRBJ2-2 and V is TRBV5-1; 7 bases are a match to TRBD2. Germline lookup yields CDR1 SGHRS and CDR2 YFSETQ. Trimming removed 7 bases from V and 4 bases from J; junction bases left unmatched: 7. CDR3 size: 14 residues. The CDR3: CASGPSGTTGELFF. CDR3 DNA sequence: TGCGCCAGCGGCCCTAGCGGAACCACCGGGGAGCTGTTTTTT.

CDR3 residues: CASSLVGTTNTGELFF. Written as DNA, the CDR3 is TGTGCCAGCAGCTTGGTCGGGACTACGAACACCGGGGAGCTGTTTTTT. This chain joins TRBV5-6 and TRBJ2-2, with 7 nucleotides matching TRBD2. CDR1 is SGHDT, CDR2 YYEEEE, per germline. Trimming at V came to 0 bases and at J to 0 bases, leaving 2 bases not matched to a gene. This CDR3 is 16 amino acids long. Looking up the rest from reference TRBV5-6 and TRBJ2-2 gives the full variable domain: DAGVTQSPTHLIKTRGQQVTLRCSPKSGHDTVSWYQQALGQGPQFIFQYYEEEERQRGNFPDRFSGHQFPNYSSELNVNALLLGDSALYLCASSLVGTTNTGELFFGEGSRLTVL.

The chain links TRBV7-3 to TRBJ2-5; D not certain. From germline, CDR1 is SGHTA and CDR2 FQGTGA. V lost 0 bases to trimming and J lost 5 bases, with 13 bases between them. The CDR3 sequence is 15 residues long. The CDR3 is CASSLTMNSRETQYF. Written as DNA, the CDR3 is TGTGCCAGCAGCTTAACGATGAACTCGAGGGAGACCCAGTACTTC.

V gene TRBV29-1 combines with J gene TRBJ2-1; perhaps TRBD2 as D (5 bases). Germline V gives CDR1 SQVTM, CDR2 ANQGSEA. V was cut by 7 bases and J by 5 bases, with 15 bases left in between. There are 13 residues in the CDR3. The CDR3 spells CSASGIGDNEQFF. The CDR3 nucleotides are TGCAGCGCTTCCGGGATTGGGGACAATGAGCAGTTCTTC.

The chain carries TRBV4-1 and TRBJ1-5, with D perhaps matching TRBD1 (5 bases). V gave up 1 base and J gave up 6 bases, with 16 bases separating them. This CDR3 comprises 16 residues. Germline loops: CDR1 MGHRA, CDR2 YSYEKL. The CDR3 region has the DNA TGCGCCAGCAGCCAAGTGGGGGGGGGTTTACGTCAGCCCCAGCATTTT. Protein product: CASSQVGGGLRQPQHF.

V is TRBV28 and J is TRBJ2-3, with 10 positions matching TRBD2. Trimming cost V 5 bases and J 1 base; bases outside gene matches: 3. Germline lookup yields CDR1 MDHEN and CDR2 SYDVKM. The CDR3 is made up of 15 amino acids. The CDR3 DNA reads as TGTGCCAGCAGTCTCACTAGCGGGGGCACAGATACGCAGTATTTT. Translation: CASSLTSGGTDTQYF.

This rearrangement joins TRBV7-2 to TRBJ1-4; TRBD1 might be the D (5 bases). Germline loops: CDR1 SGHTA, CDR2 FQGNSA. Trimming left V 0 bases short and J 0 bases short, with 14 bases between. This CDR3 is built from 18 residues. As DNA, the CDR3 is TGTGCCAGCAGCTTAGCGCGGGGGGGGTTTGCAACTAATGAAAAACTGTTTTTT. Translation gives CASSLARGGFATNEKLFF.

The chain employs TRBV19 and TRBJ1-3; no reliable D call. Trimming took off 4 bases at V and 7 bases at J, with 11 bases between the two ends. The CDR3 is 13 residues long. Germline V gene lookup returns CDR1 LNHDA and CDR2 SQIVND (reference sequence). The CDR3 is CASSTTAGNTIYF. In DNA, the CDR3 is TGTGCCAGTAGTACGACCGCGGGGAACACCATATATTTT. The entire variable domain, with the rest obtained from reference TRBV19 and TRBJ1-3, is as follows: DGGITQSPKYLFRKEGQNVTLSCEQNLNHDAMYWYRQDPGQGLRLIYYSQIVNDFQKGDIAEGYSVSREKKESFPLTVTSAQKNPTAFYLCASSTTAGNTIYFGEGSWLTVV.

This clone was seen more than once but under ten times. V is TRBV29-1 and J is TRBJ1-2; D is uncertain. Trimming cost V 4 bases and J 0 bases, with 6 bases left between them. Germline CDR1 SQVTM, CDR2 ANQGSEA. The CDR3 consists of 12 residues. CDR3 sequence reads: CSVVGANYGYTF. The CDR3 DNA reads TGCAGCGTTGTCGGGGCTAACTATGGCTACACCTTC.

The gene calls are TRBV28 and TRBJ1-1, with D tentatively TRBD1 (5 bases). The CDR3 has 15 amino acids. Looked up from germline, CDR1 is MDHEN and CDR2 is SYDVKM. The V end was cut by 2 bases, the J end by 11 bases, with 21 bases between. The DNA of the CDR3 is TGTGCCAGCAGTTTAAGGGTCGGTGGGGCAGGGTGGGCTTTCTTT. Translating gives CASSLRVGGAGWAFF.

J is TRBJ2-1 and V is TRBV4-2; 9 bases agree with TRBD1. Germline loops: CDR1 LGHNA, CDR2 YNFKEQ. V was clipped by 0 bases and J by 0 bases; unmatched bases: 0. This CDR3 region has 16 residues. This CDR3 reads CASSQEDRGSYNEQFF. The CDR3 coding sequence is TGTGCCAGCAGCCAAGAGGACAGGGGCTCCTACAATGAGCAGTTCTTC.

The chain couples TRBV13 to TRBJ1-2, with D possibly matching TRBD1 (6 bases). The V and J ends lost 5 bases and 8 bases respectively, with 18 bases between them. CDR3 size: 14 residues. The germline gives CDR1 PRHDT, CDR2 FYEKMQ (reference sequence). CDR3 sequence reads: CASSLGRQVWGYTF. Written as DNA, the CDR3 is TGTGCCAGCAGCCTCGGTAGACAGGTCTGGGGCTACACCTTC.

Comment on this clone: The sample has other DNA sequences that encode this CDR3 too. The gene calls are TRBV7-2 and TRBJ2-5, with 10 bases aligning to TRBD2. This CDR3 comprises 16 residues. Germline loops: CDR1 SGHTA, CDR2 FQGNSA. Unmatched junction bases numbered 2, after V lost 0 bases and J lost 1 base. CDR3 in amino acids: CASSLAASGGQETQYF. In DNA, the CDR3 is TGTGCCAGCAGCTTAGCCGCTAGCGGGGGCCAAGAGACCCAGTACTTC.

The CDR3: CASSLQGLMDTEAFF. Here the CDR3 DNA reads TGTGCCAGCAGCCTACAGGGGCTGATGGACACTGAAGCTTTCTTT. This rearrangement joins TRBV7-9 to TRBJ1-1; 7 bases are shared with TRBD1. J was trimmed by 3 bases and V by 5 bases; bases with no gene match: 9. Germline V gene lookup returns CDR1 SEHNR and CDR2 FQNEAQ (reference sequence). The CDR3 spans 15 residues.

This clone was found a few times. In DNA, the CDR3 is TGTGCCAGCAGCCAAGACTATTCACCCCTCCACTTT. Encoded protein: CASSQDYSPLHF. J is TRBJ1-6 and V is TRBV11-2; no reliable D call. The V and J ends lost 5 bases and 8 bases respectively, with 7 bases between them. The CDR3 is made up of 12 amino acids. The germline V gene encodes CDR1 SGHAT and CDR2 FQNNGV.

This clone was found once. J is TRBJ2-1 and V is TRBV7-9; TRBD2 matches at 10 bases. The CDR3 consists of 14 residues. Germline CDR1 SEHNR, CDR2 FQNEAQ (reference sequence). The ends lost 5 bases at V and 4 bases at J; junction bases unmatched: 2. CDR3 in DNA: TGTGCCAGCAGCGTTAGCGGGGGGTACAATGAGCAGTTCTTC. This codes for CASSVSGGYNEQFF.

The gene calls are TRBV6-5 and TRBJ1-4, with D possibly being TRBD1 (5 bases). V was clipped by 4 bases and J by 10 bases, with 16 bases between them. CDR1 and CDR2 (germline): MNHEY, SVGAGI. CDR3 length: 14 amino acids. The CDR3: CASSLQVPTGKLFF. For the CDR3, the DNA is TGTGCCAGCAGTTTACAGGTGCCGACCGGAAAACTGTTTTTT.

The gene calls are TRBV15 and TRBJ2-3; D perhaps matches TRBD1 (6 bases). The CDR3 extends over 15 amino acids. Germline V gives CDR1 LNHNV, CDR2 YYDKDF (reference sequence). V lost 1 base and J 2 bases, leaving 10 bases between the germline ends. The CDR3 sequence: CATSRGQAYTDTQYF. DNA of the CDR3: TGTGCCACCAGCAGAGGACAGGCATACACAGATACGCAGTATTTT.

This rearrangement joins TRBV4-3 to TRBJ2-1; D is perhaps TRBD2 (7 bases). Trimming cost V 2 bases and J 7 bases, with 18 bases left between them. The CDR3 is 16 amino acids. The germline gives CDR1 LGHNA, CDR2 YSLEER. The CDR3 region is CASSQYLRGQMNEQFF. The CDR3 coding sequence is TGCGCCAGCAGCCAATATCTGCGGGGGCAGATGAATGAGCAGTTCTTC.

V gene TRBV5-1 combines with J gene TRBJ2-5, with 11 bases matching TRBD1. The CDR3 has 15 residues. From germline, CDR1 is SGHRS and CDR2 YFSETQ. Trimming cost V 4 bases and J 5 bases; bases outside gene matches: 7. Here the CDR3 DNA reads TGCGCCAGCAGCGTGGGACAGGGGGTTTTCGAGACCCAGTACTTC. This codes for CASSVGQGVFETQYF.